The T cell receptor beta chain under discussion was sequenced for a study of T cell responses to AZD1222 COVID-19 vaccine. Measured with immunoSEQ multiplex PCR; TCRdb has only the in-frame clones, and not every one. The table lists about 120,000 clones, approximately 85% of them singletons. Between the trimmed V and J ends, which lost 5 bases and 2 bases, there was a span of 10 bases. Germline CDR1 is LNHDA and CDR2 is SQIVND (reference sequence). CDR3 length equals 13 residues. The rearrangement uses TRBV19 and TRBJ2-7; D gene unclear. The source is an adult in good health. The sample in question was peripheral blood, obtained on day 0 of AZD1222 vaccination. In nucleotides, the CDR3 is TGTGCCAGTAGTTTGGGGTTGACCTACGAGCAGTACTTC. This encodes CASSLGLTYEQYF.